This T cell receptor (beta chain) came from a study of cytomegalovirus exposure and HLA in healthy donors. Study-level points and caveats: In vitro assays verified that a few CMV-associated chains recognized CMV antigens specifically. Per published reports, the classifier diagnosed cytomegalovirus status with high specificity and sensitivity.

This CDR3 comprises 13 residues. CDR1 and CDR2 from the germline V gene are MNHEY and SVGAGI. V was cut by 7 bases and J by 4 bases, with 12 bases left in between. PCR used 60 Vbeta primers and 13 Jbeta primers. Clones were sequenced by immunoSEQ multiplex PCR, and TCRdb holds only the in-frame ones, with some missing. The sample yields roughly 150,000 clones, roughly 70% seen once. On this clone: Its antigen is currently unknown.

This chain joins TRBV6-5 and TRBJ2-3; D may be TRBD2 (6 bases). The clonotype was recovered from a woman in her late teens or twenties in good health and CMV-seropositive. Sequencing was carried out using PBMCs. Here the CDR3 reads CASTRGKADTQYF. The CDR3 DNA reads TGTGCCAGCACACGGGGGAAGGCAGATACGCAGTATTTT.